Each of the 26 T cell receptor beta chains below was sequenced from the same sample in a study of vaccination effects on CD4 cells after COVID-19. Having been cultured for 10 days, the cells underwent CD4+ T cell isolation. Repertoires were generated with immunoSEQ multiplex PCR, while TCRdb's copy carries only in-frame clones and drops some. The sample lists about 47,000 clones, approximately 80% seen once, with approximately 10% in the top ten. These receptors lack a known antigen. Specimen: CD4+ T cells from PBMCs cultured without peptide, collected before COVID-19 vaccination. The origin of the receptors is a human donor who had a prior SARS-CoV-2 infection.

This clone was recorded once. The J gene is TRBJ2-5, the V gene TRBV9, with D possibly being TRBD2 (5 bases). The CDR3 runs 13 residues. The V end was cut by 4 bases, the J end by 2 bases, with 9 bases between. Germline V gene sequence: CDR1 SGDLS, CDR2 YYNGEE. The DNA for the CDR3 is TGTGCCAGCAGCCTGTCGGGGCAAGAGACCCAGTACTTC. This codes for CASSLSGQETQYF.

In its sample, this clone ranks as medium-sized. The chain combines TRBV2 with TRBJ1-6, with D perhaps matching TRBD1 (5 bases). V was clipped by 6 bases and J by 12 bases, with 18 bases between them. Germline CDR1 reads SNHLY; CDR2 reads FYNNEI. This CDR3 region has 14 residues. In DNA form, the CDR3 reads TGTGCCAGCAGAGATACAGGAGGACTGCAACCCCTCCACTTT. Its protein product is CASRDTGGLQPLHF.

The CDR3 region is CASKDGNTEAFF. CDR3 nucleotides: TGTGCCAGCAAGGACGGGAACACTGAAGCTTTCTTT. The V call is TRBV2, the J call TRBJ1-1; D gene unclear. The CDR3 is 12 amino acids. Germline values: CDR1 SNHLY, CDR2 FYNNEI. Trimming removed 7 bases from V and 1 base from J, with 7 bases in between.

The chain joins TRBV7-2 to TRBJ2-5; TRBD2 matches at 9 bases. The CDR3 is made up of 15 amino acids. J was trimmed by 4 bases and V by 5 bases; bases with no gene match: 8. Germline V gene lookup returns CDR1 SGHTA and CDR2 FQGNSA. The CDR3 protein is CASSPGLAGTETQYF. In DNA form, the CDR3 reads TGTGCCAGCAGCCCCGGGCTAGCGGGAACAGAGACCCAGTACTTC.

The V call is TRBV9, the J call TRBJ2-7, with D perhaps TRBD1 or TRBD2 (5 bases each). The germline gives CDR1 SGDLS, CDR2 YYNGEE. The V end was cut by 4 bases, the J end by 2 bases, with 16 bases between. This CDR3 contains 15 residues. This CDR3 reads CASSPRDGKTYEQYF. The DNA of the CDR3 is TGTGCCAGCAGCCCCCGGGACGGGAAAACCTACGAGCAGTACTTC.

The chain has TRBV21-1 and TRBJ2-1. TRBV21-1 is deemed a pseudogene. The CDR3 covers 13 residues. The CDR3 region is CASSATWGNEQFF. DNA of the CDR3: TGTGCCAGCAGCGCGACCTGGGGGAATGAGCAGTTCTTC.

The chain has TRBV21-1 and TRBJ1-2; the table's TRBD1 call for D was not verified on the DNA. TRBV21-1 is shown as a pseudogene. This CDR3 has 17 residues. The CDR3 sequence: CASSKAHRQAVNYGYTF. The CDR3 DNA reads as TGTGCCAGCAGCAAAGCGCATCGACAGGCAGTTAACTATGGCTACACCTTC.

The J gene is TRBJ1-2, the V gene TRBV18, with D possibly matching TRBD1 (5 bases). The V end lost 4 bases, the J end lost 1 base, and 13 bases lay between the germline ends. The CDR3 sequence is 15 residues long. From germline, CDR1 is KGHSH and CDR2 LQKENI. The CDR3 DNA reads as TGTGCCAGCTCACTCGGGGGGACCTTTAACTATGGCTACACCTTC. As protein: CASSLGGTFNYGYTF.

This clone was observed a few times. The genes are TRBV9 and TRBJ2-2; D might be TRBD1 (5 bases). V lost 0 bases to trimming and J lost 5 bases, with 8 bases between them. In germline, CDR1 is SGDLS, CDR2 YYNGEE. The CDR3 runs to 14 residues. CDR3: CASSVGGGTGELFF. The CDR3 coding sequence is TGTGCCAGCAGCGTAGGGGGCGGAACCGGGGAGCTGTTTTTT. The entire variable domain, with the rest obtained from reference TRBV9 and TRBJ2-2, is as follows: DSGVTQTPKHLITATGQRVTLRCSPRSGDLSVYWYQQSLDQGLQFLIQYYNGEERAKGNILERFSAQQFPDLHSELNLSSLELGDSALYFCASSVGGGTGELFFGEGSRLTVL.

For the CDR3, the DNA is TGTGCCAGTAGTAAAAACAGGATTCGAGGGGAGACCCAGTACTTC. Translated: CASSKNRIRGETQYF. The chain employs TRBV19 and TRBJ2-5, with D possibly called TRBD1 or TRBD2 (5 bases each). CDR1 is LNHDA and CDR2 is SQIVND in the germline V gene (reference sequence). The CDR3 runs 15 residues. Between the trimmed V and J ends, which lost 4 bases and 5 bases, there was a span of 17 bases.

V gene TRBV4-2 combines with J gene TRBJ2-1, with D possibly matching TRBD2 (5 bases). CDR1 is LGHNA, CDR2 YNFKEQ, per germline. Trimming removed 2 bases from V and 10 bases from J, with 9 bases in between. CDR3 length: 12 amino acids. The CDR3 DNA follows: TGTGCCAGCAGCCAACTACTAGGGGAGCAGTTCTTC. Its protein is CASSQLLGEQFF.

V and J are TRBV9 and TRBJ2-3; 8 bases match TRBD2. The CDR3 is 16 residues long. J was trimmed by 4 bases and V by 3 bases; bases with no gene match: 10. Germline V CDR1 and CDR2: SGDLS, YYNGEE. The CDR3 sequence: CASSAFFGGGPDTQYF. The CDR3 DNA reads as TGTGCCAGCAGCGCCTTTTTCGGCGGGGGGCCAGATACGCAGTATTTT.

The gene calls are TRBV10-3 and TRBJ1-1, with TRBD1 identical over 7 bases. This CDR3 comprises 14 residues. V shed 6 bases and J 0 bases; nucleotides not matched to a gene: 4. The germline V gene has CDR1 ENHRY and CDR2 SYGVKD. The CDR3 loop reads CAISQGQMNTEAFF. In nucleotides, the CDR3 is TGTGCCATCAGCCAGGGACAGATGAACACTGAAGCTTTCTTT.

The chain is built from TRBV30 and TRBJ1-6, with no clear D. V lost 2 bases and J lost 4, with 15 bases in between. From germline, CDR1 is GTSNPN and CDR2 SVGIG (reference sequence). The CDR3 sequence is 16 residues long. DNA of the CDR3: TGTGCCTGGAGTATACCACGGACCCGTTATAATTCACCCCTCCACTTT. It translates to CAWSIPRTRYNSPLHF.

The CDR3 loop is CSVRQGSSSEAFF. The CDR3 bases are TGCAGCGTCCGACAGGGGTCATCTTCTGAAGCTTTCTTT. The chain links TRBV29-1 to TRBJ1-1; 8 bases align to TRBD1. V dropped 6 bases and J dropped 6; count of bases not matched to a gene: 9. The CDR3 runs 13 residues. The germline V gene has CDR1 SQVTM and CDR2 ANQGSEA.

This chain connects TRBV14 to TRBJ2-7; TRBD2 aligns across 7 bases. J lost 0 bases, V lost 2 bases, and 7 bases had no gene match. This CDR3 has 16 residues. The germline V gene has CDR1 SGHDN and CDR2 FVKESK. The CDR3 sequence: CASSQSERDPSYEQYF. The CDR3 bases are TGTGCCAGCAGCCAAAGTGAGCGGGACCCCTCCTACGAGCAGTACTTC.

V usage is TRBV18 and J usage is TRBJ2-2; TRBD2 is a possible D gene (5 bases). This CDR3 spans 13 amino acids. Trimming stripped 3 bases from V and 7 bases from J, with 9 bases between. The germline gives CDR1 KGHSH, CDR2 LQKENI. CDR3 sequence (DNA): TGTGCCAGCTCACCTAGACTAAACGGGGAGCTGTTTTTT. Its protein product is CASSPRLNGELFF.

CDR3 DNA: TGTGCCAGCAGCAAAAGTCGTCGGACAGGGCAGTTTTCTAACTATGGCTACACCTTC. Protein sequence: CASSKSRRTGQFSNYGYTF. The chain is built from TRBV21-1 and TRBJ1-2; the D call of TRBD1 is as the table states it, not checked on the DNA. TRBV21-1 is listed as a pseudogene. The CDR3 consists of 19 residues.

The CDR3 here is CASSVEAGGMVNEKLFF. The CDR3 region has the DNA TGTGCCAGCAGCGTAGAGGCCGGCGGGATGGTTAATGAAAAACTGTTTTTT. The chain employs TRBV9 and TRBJ1-4; D is uncertain. There are 17 residues in the CDR3. Germline lookup yields CDR1 SGDLS and CDR2 YYNGEE. Trimming pared 0 bases from V and 4 bases from J, leaving 16 bases between.

J is TRBJ2-3 and V is TRBV4-2, with D hard to call. The V end lost 0 bases, the J end lost 3 bases, and 4 bases lay between the germline ends. This CDR3 comprises 13 residues. Germline CDR1 LGHNA, CDR2 YNFKEQ. The CDR3 reads CASSQEGTDTQYF. For the CDR3, the DNA is TGTGCCAGCAGCCAAGAGGGAACAGATACGCAGTATTTT.

The V and J genes are TRBV12-5 and TRBJ1-4; D may be TRBD1 (5 bases). The CDR3 is 14 amino acids. The germline V gene has CDR1 LGHNT and CDR2 FRNRAP. V was trimmed by 4 bases and J by 10 bases, leaving 16 bases between them. The CDR3: CASGWTALQGKLFF. The CDR3 DNA reads TGTGCTAGTGGTTGGACGGCCCTCCAGGGAAAACTGTTTTTT.

The chain employs TRBV7-2 and TRBJ1-2; D is uncertain. CDR3 length: 17 residues. The V end lost 4 bases, the J end lost 5 bases, and 23 bases lay between the germline ends. Germline V gene sequence: CDR1 SGHTA, CDR2 FQGNSA. CDR3 nucleotides: TGTGCCAGCAGCTCACGCCCCACGGGAGCCGCCGAGTATGGCTACACCTTC. As protein: CASSSRPTGAAEYGYTF.

The chain couples TRBV10-2 to TRBJ2-5; 9 nucleotides align to TRBD1. Germline-derived CDR1 and CDR2 are WSHSY and SAAADI. The V segment lost 6 bases and the J segment 4 bases; nucleotides outside the gene matches: 0. The CDR3 runs to 12 residues. CDR3 in DNA: TGCGCCAGCAGGACAGGGGGAGAGACCCAGTACTTC. It yields the protein CASRTGGETQYF.

This rearrangement joins TRBV30 to TRBJ1-3, with 7 positions matching TRBD1. There are 13 residues in the CDR3. The J segment lost 4 bases and the V segment lost 5 bases, leaving 5 bases of the junction unmatched. The germline V gene has CDR1 GTSNPN and CDR2 SVGIG (reference sequence). CDR3 sequence (DNA): TGTGCCTGGCAGACAGGGAACGGAAACACCATATATTTT. This sequence encodes CAWQTGNGNTIYF.

The chain couples TRBV4-1 to TRBJ2-5, with D perhaps being TRBD1 or TRBD2 (5 bases each). Germline CDR1 MGHRA, CDR2 YSYEKL. CDR3 length: 15 amino acids. Trimming shortened V by 2 bases and J by 2 bases, and 12 bases separated the two germline ends. CDR3 DNA: TGCGCCAGCAGCCAATCGGGACGGAGACAAGAGACCCAGTACTTC. It translates to CASSQSGRRQETQYF.

The chain uses TRBV4-2 and TRBJ2-5; 10 nucleotides line up with TRBD2. Germline lookup yields CDR1 LGHNA and CDR2 YNFKEQ. The ends lost 0 bases at V and 2 bases at J; junction bases unmatched: 12. The CDR3 spans 19 residues. CDR3 coding DNA: TGTGCCAGCAGCCAAGAGGAGTCTAGCGGGAGTGGGTGGCAAGAGACCCAGTACTTC. Residues: CASSQEESSGSGWQETQYF.